This TCR beta chain comes out of a study of T cell repertoires in cytomegalovirus infection. Across the study: HLA-C-restricted CMV epitopes, recently identified, and well-studied HLA-B-restricted ones were used by the study.

The CDR3 length is 17 residues. Germline CDR1 LNHNV, CDR2 YYDKDF (reference sequence). V lost 3 bases and J 2 bases, leaving 16 bases between the germline ends. Notes on the study in general: Dominating the ex vivo response were HLA-C-restricted CMV-specific TCR beta clonotypes. Of the TCR beta families, the public ones yielded a cumulative frequency that identified carriers of CMV plus the relevant HLA.

This clonotype has ten or more counts. Antigen: not known. TCRdb analysed the reads with MiXCR anew, one entry per CDR3 protein. The sample lists around 540,000 distinct CDR3 sequences; around 35% were seen once. The receptor comes from a human donor in good health (CMV status not recorded). Some clones in this sample may be carry-over from other donors' samples. Specimen: cultured PBMCs, collected from culture after CMV antigen stimulation. The V gene is TRBV15, the J gene TRBJ2-2; D is possibly TRBD1 (6 bases). The CDR3 loop reads CATSREQGMRNTGELFF. As DNA, the CDR3 is TGTGCCACCAGCAGGGAACAGGGTATGCGTAACACCGGGGAGCTGTTTTTT.